This T cell receptor (beta chain) was identified in a study of T cell responses to AZD1222 COVID-19 vaccine. As for the study in general: The analysis combined second doses at about 4 or about 12 weeks.

Generated by immunoSEQ multiplex PCR, the TCRdb table keeps only in-frame clones and is missing some. The sample includes about 260,000 clones, more than 80% seen only once; the top ten take 0.55%. Trimming removed 5 bases from V and 9 bases from J; junction bases left unmatched: 7. The CDR3 loop spans 13 amino acids. CDR1 is SGHTA and CDR2 is FQGNSA in the germline V gene. The study, taken as a whole, reports: CD4 TCRs associated with vaccination spanned spike, dominating at 160-218 and 743-854. Unmutated variant regions are reportedly the target of nearly half of TCRs that are spike-specific. Donor demographics were predominantly white British with a female majority; clonal diversity may be underestimated.

About this clone itself: Its antigen is currently unknown.

The source of this sequence is an adult in good health. The genes are TRBV7-2 and TRBJ2-4; 7 nucleotides align to TRBD1. This specimen was peripheral blood, taken on day 0 of AZD1222 vaccination. The CDR3 sequence: CASSPGTVTIQYF. The DNA of the CDR3 is TGTGCCAGCAGCCCGGGGACAGTTACCATTCAGTACTTC.